Listed here are 9 T cell receptor beta chains from one sample, sequenced in a study of cytotoxic CD8 clonotypes in ibrutinib-treated CLL. Method: immunoSEQ multiplex PCR; TCRdb's copy keeps in-frame clones and lacks some. The table has around 250,000 clones, under 75% seen once. The sample was PBMCs, taken after 24 months of ibrutinib treatment. The receptor set was obtained from a human donor with chronic lymphocytic leukemia.

This clone was detected only a few times. The chain combines TRBV6-5 with TRBJ1-1; D is uncertain. The germline gives CDR1 MNHEY, CDR2 SVGAGI. The V end was cut by 2 bases, the J end by 5 bases, with 6 bases between. The CDR3 is 12 residues long. For the CDR3, the DNA is TGTGCCAGCAGTTACGAGGGAACTGAAGCTTTCTTT. As protein: CASSYEGTEAFF.

The chain employs TRBV9 and TRBJ2-2; tentatively, D is TRBD1 or TRBD2 (5 bases each). CDR1 and CDR2 (germline): SGDLS, YYNGEE. The ends were cut back, 0 bases at V and 5 bases at J, with 11 bases in the middle. CDR3 length: 15 residues. The CDR3 sequence: CASSVARGVTGELFF. The CDR3 nucleotides read TGTGCCAGCAGCGTAGCTCGAGGGGTGACCGGGGAGCTGTTTTTT.

The chain is built from TRBV6-1 and TRBJ1-3, with TRBD1 as a possible D gene (6 bases). Germline CDR1 and CDR2: MNHNS and SASEGT. Between the trimmed V and J ends, which lost 5 bases and 1 base, there was a span of 9 bases. CDR3 length: 14 residues. The CDR3 region is CASSNRESGNTIYF. Here the CDR3 DNA reads TGTGCCAGCAGTAACAGGGAATCTGGAAACACCATATATTTT.

V usage is TRBV6-1 and J usage is TRBJ2-1; 12 bases agree with TRBD2. The CDR3 length is 20 residues. The germline gives CDR1 MNHNS, CDR2 SASEGT. The V and J ends lost 1 base and 3 bases, in that order; junction bases with no gene match: 13. CDR3 DNA sequence: TGTGCCAGCAGTGAAGTCACCGGGACTAGCGGGCCTCGGGGCTACAATGAGCAGTTCTTC. It specifies CASSEVTGTSGPRGYNEQFF.

This clone appeared a few times. The CDR3 here is CASSLSLGTSGYEQYF. The CDR3 DNA reads as TGTGCCAGCAGTTTATCCTTGGGGACTAGCGGGTACGAGCAGTACTTC. The chain has TRBV27 and TRBJ2-7; TRBD2 aligns across 12 bases. Trimming removed 0 bases from V and 4 bases from J; junction bases left unmatched: 4. The germline V gene has CDR1 MNHEY and CDR2 SMNVEV (reference sequence). The CDR3 consists of 16 residues.

The table lists this clone with a few counts. J is TRBJ2-7 and V is TRBV2, with 7 bases matching TRBD2. V was clipped by 7 bases and J by 3 bases; unmatched bases: 9. This CDR3 has 14 amino acids. Germline V lookup: CDR1 SNHLY, CDR2 FYNNEI. The CDR3 here is CASTGGLDLYEQYF. The CDR3 region has the DNA TGTGCCAGCACTGGAGGACTAGATCTCTACGAGCAGTACTTC.

V usage is TRBV29-1 and J usage is TRBJ2-1; 9 nucleotides line up with TRBD2. This CDR3 has 13 residues. Germline loops: CDR1 SQVTM, CDR2 ANQGSEA. Trimming took 5 bases from V and 8 from J; bases not matched to a gene: 7. CDR3: CSVYLAGPHEQFF. In nucleotides, the CDR3 is TGCAGCGTTTATCTAGCGGGACCCCATGAGCAGTTCTTC.

The chain carries TRBV6-6 and TRBJ1-2; D unresolved. This CDR3 region has 14 residues. V lost 5 bases and J 3 bases, leaving 13 bases between the germline ends. The germline V gene encodes CDR1 MNHNY and CDR2 SVGAGI (reference sequence). CDR3 bases: TGTGCCAGCAGTCTGACCACCGAGGACTATGGCTACACCTTC. It yields the protein CASSLTTEDYGYTF.

The CDR3 DNA reads as TGTGCCAGCAGCCAAGAACCAGGTGAGGGGCAGCCCCAGCATTTT. Protein: CASSQEPGEGQPQHF. This sequence joins TRBV4-2 and TRBJ1-5, with D possibly TRBD1 on 5 matching bases. Germline V lookup: CDR1 LGHNA, CDR2 YNFKEQ. This CDR3 spans 15 amino acids. V lost 0 bases and J lost 7, with 13 bases in between.